This T cell receptor (beta chain) derives from a study of shared clonotypes between healthy human individuals (TCRdb year 2020). In terms of the full investigation: Three men and a couple of women, aged 18 to 49 years, made up the cohort. For each donor, CD4 naive and CD4 memory were each run on three plates, CD8 naive on two plates, and CD8 memory on one plate. The study deeply sequenced blood TCR repertoires of about five healthy adults to estimate repertoire size and the extent of clonotype sharing between individuals. Different laboratories and diverse techniques were used to prepare libraries and sequence TCR repertoires, to increase sequencing depth and limit assay-specific biases. Leukapheresis yielded between about 0.9 and 8.9 billion PBMCs per donor. Study-level results and caveats: Incomplete sequencing was indicated by rarefaction of sorted-subset datasets, despite the large sequencing depth. Pairwise subsampling led to the expectation that sequencing depth would affect the degree of clonotype sharing among donors. Because the study included only a small number of donors, the genetic and exposure-history diversity represented was limited. Higher generation probabilities were observed for clonotypes shared by all four sorted-subset donors than for non-shared clonotypes. Only blood was sampled, and tissue TCR repertoires likely differ from those in blood. When several donors were compared, the shared fraction of clonotypes was around 5% for naive CD4, about 4% for naive CD8, about 2.5% for memory CD4, and 0.35% to 0.4% for memory CD8. Estimated clonotype richness was generally larger for naive than for memory subsets.

Healthy HIV-negative adults with no recently reported acute infections or vaccinations were included as donors. Every donor was a Caucasian adult residing in Nashville, Tennessee, USA. CD8 memory samples combined magnetically selected CD45RO+ cells with CCR7-negative CD45RA+ effector memory (TemRA) cells. Blood was collected by leukapheresis, and PBMCs were isolated by Ficoll-Histopaque density gradient centrifugation and then cryopreserved in liquid nitrogen vapor phase. Purity and quantity of every magnetically sorted T cell population were checked by analytical flow cytometry. From each sorted fraction, genomic DNA was isolated and quantified by UV absorbance on a Nanodrop 2000c. The trim is 2 bases for V and 4 bases for J, with a gap of 2 bases between the germline ends. The germline V gene sets CDR1 to SGHAT and CDR2 to FQNNGV. Including cysteine and phenylalanine, the CDR3 has 11 amino acids. Only the CDR3 DNA is retained, 33 bases long and in frame from the first base.

Comment on this clone: Its antigen is not yet known. Within one base of it there is no much larger clone, and no base qualities were kept.

Using the deep immunoSEQ assay, multiplex PCR amplified TCR CDR3 regions from genomic DNA. Genomic DNA extracted from each cell subset was distributed evenly over all wells of several immunoSEQ 96-well plates, and each plate served as one replicate. For sorted subsets, each replicate PCR was loaded with approximately 190 ng genomic DNA, equivalent to 25,000 to 35,000 T cell genomes. Purified libraries were measured with a Qubit 3.0 fluorometer, size-checked on a Bioanalyzer 2100, and measured again with the KAPA Library Quantification kit. Every immunoSEQ 96-well plate was sequenced on a separate single-read 150-cycle Illumina NextSeq 550 flow cell. From the authors' description of their analysis: Because only junctional sequences without quality scores were contained in the immunoSEQ output, filtering matching that applied to full-length reads could not be performed. To assign V/J genes and CDR3, sequences were annotated using PyIR, a Python wrapper for IgBLAST v1.9, with IMGT germline references. Any read was removed if the V/J assignment was weak (E-value above 1e-6), the CDR3 was missing, or the read contained stop codons, out-of-frame junctions, or ambiguous translated residues. V3J clonotypes were defined as sequences sharing the same inferred V gene, J gene, and CDR3 amino acid sequence. Percentage overlap between repertoires was calculated by dividing the number of shared unique clonotypes by the size of the smaller repertoire. Three approaches were used to assess repertoire richness: RTK rarefaction, the Chao1 estimator, and Recon v2.1 estimates of unobserved clonotypes. Generation probabilities were computed with OLGA for all TCRbeta clonotypes obtained by the gDNA method from four donors. Drawn from immuneACCESS, this table holds only the in-frame rearrangements with V and J called that TCRdb kept. Clones are partly lost; checked studies trace under half to an unresolved V gene and leave the rest unexplained. V, J and clone size are those of that table, while D and trimming were read from the DNA. The sample table lists over 95,000 clones, about 63% of them with a count of one. Clones ranked in the top ten supply approximately 25% of the sample.

The origin of this receptor is a woman aged 25 to 39 in good health. Sequenced input: memory CD8+ T cells sorted from blood. Taken with the paper, the label for cell subset or site translates to: CD45RO+ cells pooled with CCR7-negative TemRA cells. The rearranged segments are TRBV11-2 and TRBJ2-5; the D gene assignment is ambiguous. Read as DNA, the sequence is TGTGCCAGCAGCTTACCAGAGACCCAGTACTTC. Its protein product is CASSLPETQYF.